This T cell receptor (beta chain) emerged from a study of blood T cell repertoires in COVID-19. Across the study: T cells, B-cell-depleted T cells, or PBMCs provided the cDNA or gDNA that served as material.

Germline V gives CDR1 MGHRA, CDR2 YSYEKL. This CDR3 region has 17 residues. Trimming removed 1 base from V and 8 bases from J; junction bases left unmatched: 15. The Seattle patients joined while their infection was active and were tracked longitudinally afterward. Profiled with immunoSEQ multiplex PCR; TCRdb holds only in-frame clones, not every one. The sample includes about 420,000 clones, around 90% of them seen just once. The TCR comes from a man between 18 and 35 years old with COVID-19, enrolled during active disease. The sequenced sample consisted of peripheral blood. The chain carries TRBV4-1 and TRBJ2-3, with TRBD2 matching 7 bases. The chain's CDR3 is CASSQVYWLWGGFTQYF. For the CDR3, the DNA is TGCGCCAGCAGCCAAGTGTATTGGTTGTGGGGGGGTTTTACGCAGTATTTT.